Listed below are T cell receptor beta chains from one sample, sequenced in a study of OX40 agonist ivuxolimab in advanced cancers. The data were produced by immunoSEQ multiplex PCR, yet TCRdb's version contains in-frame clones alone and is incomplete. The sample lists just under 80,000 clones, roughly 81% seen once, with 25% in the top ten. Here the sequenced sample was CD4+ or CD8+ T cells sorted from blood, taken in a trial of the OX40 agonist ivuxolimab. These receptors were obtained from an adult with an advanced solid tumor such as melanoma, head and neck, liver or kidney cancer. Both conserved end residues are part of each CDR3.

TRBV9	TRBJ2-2	CASSKGGGLNTGELFF
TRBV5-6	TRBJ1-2	CASRQDYGYTF
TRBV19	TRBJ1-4	CASSDTATNEKLFF
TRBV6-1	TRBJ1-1	CASSDNSFPEAFF
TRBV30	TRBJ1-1	CAFSSFANTEAFF
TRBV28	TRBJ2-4	CASNSLSGAKNIQYF
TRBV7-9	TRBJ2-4	CASSLGVAKNIQYF
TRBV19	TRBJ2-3	CASRTGGEVSDTQYF
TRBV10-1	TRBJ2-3	CASSEGTSTNTQYF
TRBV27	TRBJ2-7	CASSGRTSGGTEQYF
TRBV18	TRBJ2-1	CASSPPAGAGEQFF
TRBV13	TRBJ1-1	CASSLGVYTEAFF
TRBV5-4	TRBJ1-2	CASRLTGGAFYGYTF
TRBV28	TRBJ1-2	CASSLGPQGWGYTF
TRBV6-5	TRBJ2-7	CASTPSREREQYF
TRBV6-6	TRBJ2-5	CASSYPGLAGEETQYF
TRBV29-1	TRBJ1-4	CSVEDRGSLNEKLFF
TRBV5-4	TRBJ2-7	CASSSPSGQDYEQYF
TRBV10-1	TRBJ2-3	CASSGGPSTDTQYF
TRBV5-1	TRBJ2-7	CASNRGQGYEQYF
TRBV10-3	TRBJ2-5	CAISGGPGETQYF
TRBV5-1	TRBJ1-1	CASSPEMNTEAFF
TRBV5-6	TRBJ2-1	CASSFRDTEQFF
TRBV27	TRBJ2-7	CASRPQGPYEQYF
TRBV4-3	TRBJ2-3	CASSEEKLAGGQGDTQYF
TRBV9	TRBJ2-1	CASSPGADNNEQFF
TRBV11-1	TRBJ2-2	CASSLVLTGELFF
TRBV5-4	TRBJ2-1	CASRTSGYNEQFF
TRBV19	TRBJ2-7	CTSSSGTAAMGEQYF
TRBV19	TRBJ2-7	CATRQGTSYEQYF
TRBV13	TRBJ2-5	CASTKGGGRETQYF
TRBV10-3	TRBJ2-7	CAISEILEAEEQYF